The next 21 T cell receptor beta chains were all read from a single sample in a study of beta chain features in type 1 diabetes. All of the isolated RNA was reverse transcribed, so expressed TCRB transcripts were sequenced. Using immunoSEQ multiplex PCR, the repertoire was profiled, and TCRdb retains in-frame clones only, with some absent. The sample lists hundreds of thousands of clones; roughly 15% were seen once. Sequencing was carried out using central memory CD4+ T cells from blood. The receptors derive from a young man in good health.

This clone was observed a handful of times. This chain connects TRBV19 to TRBJ2-1, with TRBD1 matching over 12 bases. The V gene's germline CDR1 is LNHDA and CDR2 SQIVND (reference sequence). Losses at the gene ends were 10 bases for V and 9 bases for J; bases not matched to a gene: 10. The CDR3 consists of 14 residues. The CDR3 DNA reads as TGTGCCACCTCCCGGGACAGGGGGCTTGGTGAGCAGTTCTTC. The encoded protein is CATSRDRGLGEQFF.

The V call is TRBV6-5, the J call TRBJ1-1; D is uncertain. The CDR3 totals 12 residues. Trimming pared 6 bases from V and 1 base from J, leaving 6 bases between. CDR1 and CDR2 from the germline V gene are MNHEY and SVGAGI. The CDR3 loop reads CASRTPNTEAFF. The CDR3 DNA reads TGTGCCAGCAGGACACCGAACACTGAAGCTTTCTTT.

This chain connects TRBV30 to TRBJ1-5; unclear D gene. The CDR3 covers 15 residues. With 3 bases removed from V and 6 bases from J, the gap between germline ends came to 18 bases. Germline V CDR1 and CDR2: GTSNPN, SVGIG (reference sequence). CDR3 sequence reads: CAWSVSAVGRQPQHF. The CDR3 coding sequence is TGTGCCTGGAGCGTTAGTGCCGTCGGGCGTCAGCCCCAGCATTTT. The full variable domain, in which reference TRBV30 and TRBJ1-5 provide the parts outside the CDR3, is SQTIHQWPATLVQPVGSPLSLECTVEGTSNPNLYWYRQAAGRGLQLLFYSVGIGQISSEVPQNLSASRPQDRQFILSSKKLLLSDSGFYLCAWSVSAVGRQPQHFGDGTRLSIL.

This clone was seen only a few times. The gene calls are TRBV11-2 and TRBJ2-3; maybe TRBD1 (5 bases). Trimming took off 5 bases at V and 7 bases at J, with 10 bases between the two ends. Looked up from germline, CDR1 is SGHAT and CDR2 is FQNNGV. The length of the CDR3 is 12 residues. CDR3 in DNA: TGTGCCAGCAGCCCCCGACAGAATACGCAGTATTTT. It yields the protein CASSPRQNTQYF.

This clone was recorded at least ten times. Other DNA sequences in this specimen translate into the identical CDR3. The chain's CDR3 is CASSLVAGPQYSNQPQHF. DNA of the CDR3: TGTGCCAGCAGCTTAGTGGCAGGACCCCAATATAGCAATCAGCCCCAGCATTTT. V gene TRBV7-2 combines with J gene TRBJ1-5; D is unclear. This CDR3 has 18 residues. V lost 1 base and J lost 0, with 16 bases in between. The germline V gene encodes CDR1 SGHTA and CDR2 FQGNSA.

This clone was seen a few times. This chain uses TRBV6-1 with TRBJ2-7, with 11 bases fitting TRBD1. This CDR3 is built from 16 residues. With 0 bases clipped from V and 1 base from J, the junction kept 2 bases outside the gene matches. CDR1 is MNHNS, CDR2 SASEGT, per germline. In DNA form, the CDR3 reads TGTGCCAGCAGTGAAGCGGGACAGGGGGGTTCCTACGAGCAGTACTTC. Amino acids: CASSEAGQGGSYEQYF.

This clone was counted between two and nine times. V usage is TRBV30 and J usage is TRBJ1-1, with a possible D match to TRBD1 (5 bases). The CDR3 is 14 residues long. Trimming shortened V by 3 bases and J by 0 bases, and 11 bases separated the two germline ends. Germline assignment: CDR1 GTSNPN and CDR2 SVGIG (reference sequence). This CDR3 reads CAWSGGFMNTEAFF. The CDR3 DNA reads TGTGCCTGGAGCGGGGGTTTCATGAACACTGAAGCTTTCTTT. Full variable domain (missing parts from reference TRBV30 and TRBJ1-1): SQTIHQWPATLVQPVGSPLSLECTVEGTSNPNLYWYRQAAGRGLQLLFYSVGIGQISSEVPQNLSASRPQDRQFILSSKKLLLSDSGFYLCAWSGGFMNTEAFFGQGTRLTVV.

Only a few counts were recorded for this clone. This rearrangement joins TRBV6-1 to TRBJ1-1, with D possibly TRBD1 on 5 matching bases. Trimming took off 5 bases at V and 11 bases at J, with 18 bases between the two ends. This CDR3 region has 13 residues. From germline, CDR1 is MNHNS and CDR2 SASEGT. The DNA of the CDR3 is TGTGCCAGCAGTCCAGGGACCGCAACTACGGCTTTCTTT. Encoded protein: CASSPGTATTAFF.

This clone was counted only a few times. Other nucleotide sequences in the sample specify the same CDR3. This rearrangement joins TRBV28 to TRBJ2-1; TRBD2 aligns across 12 bases. The trim removed 5 bases at V and 4 bases at J, leaving 6 bases unmatched. Germline assignment: CDR1 MDHEN and CDR2 SYDVKM. The CDR3 covers 16 residues. CDR3 region: CASSPTGTSGYNEQFF. CDR3 bases: TGTGCCAGCAGTCCAACCGGGACTAGCGGGTACAATGAGCAGTTCTTC.

The J gene is TRBJ2-3, the V gene TRBV11-3; 9 positions agree with TRBD1. The CDR3 spans 14 residues. V lost 5 bases and J lost 5; bases outside the gene matches: 5. Germline V gene sequence: CDR1 SGHNT, CDR2 YENEEA. CDR3 nucleotides: TGTGCCAGCAGCAGGCGGACAGGGGAAGATACGCAGTATTTT. It translates to CASSRRTGEDTQYF.

This chain joins TRBV2 and TRBJ2-7; D not resolved. CDR1 and CDR2 from the germline V gene are SNHLY and FYNNEI. Trimming removed 2 bases at V and 4 bases at J, with 12 bases between. CDR3 length: 14 residues. The CDR3 DNA reads TGTGCCAGCAGTGAATCGCTAAGACAATACGAGCAGTACGTC. Translation: CASSESLRQYEQYV.

In this sample, this clone turned up a few times. The rearrangement links TRBV6-5 to TRBJ1-3, with D possibly TRBD1 on 5 matching bases. Trimming pared 4 bases from V and 8 bases from J, leaving 15 bases between. CDR3 size: 14 residues. Per the germline V gene, CDR1 is MNHEY and CDR2 is SVGAGI. The CDR3 nucleotides are TGTGCCAGCAGTTCAGGAGGGTTAGGGGACACCATATATTTT. The encoded protein is CASSSGGLGDTIYF.

In its sample, this clone was seen a few times. V and J are TRBV6-6 and TRBJ2-7; TRBD1 might be the D (5 bases). Trimming left V 5 bases short and J 6 bases short, with 14 bases between. Looked up from germline, CDR1 is MNHNY and CDR2 is SVGAGI (reference sequence). This CDR3 is built from 13 residues. Written as DNA, the CDR3 is TGTGCCAGCAGTCTAAGGGGCAGGGCCGAGCAGTACGTC. This encodes CASSLRGRAEQYV.

This clone was detected a few times. This chain joins TRBV9 and TRBJ2-5; 7 bases are shared with TRBD2. CDR1 and CDR2 from the germline V gene are SGDLS and YYNGEE. The J segment lost 3 bases and the V segment lost 0 bases, leaving 5 bases of the junction unmatched. The CDR3 is 15 amino acids. This CDR3 reads CASSVGAGVEETQYF. CDR3 nucleotides: TGTGCCAGCAGCGTAGGGGCGGGAGTGGAAGAGACCCAGTACTTC.

Comments on this clone: This may be a read error, as it is one base from a much larger clone. V gene TRBV4-2 combines with J gene TRBJ2-1; 9 bases line up with TRBD1. J gave up 10 bases and V 2 bases, and 9 bases lay outside the gene matches. The length of the CDR3 is 15 residues. Germline CDR1 is LGHNA and CDR2 is YNFKEQ. In DNA, the CDR3 is TGTGCCAGCAGCCAACGGACAGGGGACGTCACCGAGCAGTTCTTC. Its translation is CASSQRTGDVTEQFF.

CDR3 sequence reads: CASSFRDLSGYTF. CDR3 DNA sequence: TGTGCCAGCAGCTTCAGGGATTTGAGTGGCTACACCTTC. The J gene is TRBJ1-2, the V gene TRBV7-2; tentatively, D is TRBD1 (5 bases). Germline assignment: CDR1 SGHTA and CDR2 FQGNSA. The V gene lost 3 bases and the J gene lost 7 bases, with 12 bases spanning the gap. The CDR3 is 13 residues long.

J is TRBJ1-6 and V is TRBV5-1; TRBD1 aligns across 7 bases. The CDR3 has 14 residues. Germline V gene sequence: CDR1 SGHRS, CDR2 YFSETQ. V was pared by 5 bases and J by 8 bases, with 7 bases of the junction left unmatched. The CDR3 reads CASRQDRVDSPLHF. The CDR3 DNA reads TGCGCCAGCAGACAAGACAGGGTAGATTCACCCCTCCACTTT.

This clone appeared a few times. V usage is TRBV2 and J usage is TRBJ2-5, with 10 bases identical to TRBD2. CDR3 length: 14 amino acids. The V gene end was trimmed by 7 bases and the J gene end by 5 bases; junction bases not matched to a gene: 7. Germline CDR1 SNHLY, CDR2 FYNNEI. CDR3 protein: CASTRTSGGETQYF. The CDR3 DNA is TGTGCCAGCACAAGGACTAGCGGAGGCGAGACCCAGTACTTC.

The chain links TRBV30 to TRBJ1-2; no clear D. Trimming pared 3 bases from V and 5 bases from J, leaving 4 bases between. Looked up from germline, CDR1 is GTSNPN and CDR2 is SVGIG (reference sequence). The CDR3 runs to 10 residues. The CDR3, as DNA: TGTGCCTGGAGACGGTATGGCTACACCTTC. Its translation: CAWRRYGYTF.

This clone was detected a few times. V gene TRBV7-2 combines with J gene TRBJ2-5; D is unresolved. V was clipped by 6 bases and J by 1 base, with 15 bases between them. The CDR3 runs 15 residues. Germline V gene data show CDR1 as SGHTA and CDR2 as FQGNSA. As DNA, the CDR3 is TGTGCCAGCAGTTCAGACCGGCTTCGCCAAGAGACCCAGTACTTC. It specifies CASSSDRLRQETQYF.

V usage is TRBV9 and J usage is TRBJ1-1; the D gene is possibly TRBD1 (6 bases). Trimming removed 1 base at V and 1 base at J, with 11 bases between. This CDR3 region has 15 residues. CDR1 SGDLS and CDR2 YYNGEE come from the germline V gene. This chain's CDR3 is CASSVRGASNTEAFF. Written as DNA, the CDR3 is TGTGCCAGCAGCGTAAGGGGGGCCTCGAACACTGAAGCTTTCTTT.